The rows below give T cell receptor beta chains drawn from one sample of a study of PD-L1 blockade in urothelial cancer. Some clones are missing from TCRdb's copy, which holds only in-frame ones; the method was immunoSEQ multiplex PCR. The sample contains some 120,000 clones, around nine tenths of which appear only once. Material: PBMCs, obtained around atezolizumab (anti-PD-L1) treatment. These receptors were obtained from a man aged 55 to 69 with urothelial cancer. The CDR3 runs from the conserved cysteine through the conserved F or W. D genes are given only for firm matches. Clone sizes are given selectively: once, few, many, or a class where the clone is expanded.

v_gene: TRBV4-3; j_gene: TRBJ1-2; abundance: -; d_gene: TRBD1; CDR3aa: CASSQDLGTVRQSGYTF; CDR3nt: TGCGCCAGCAGCCAAGATCTCGGGACAGTGCGTCAGTCGGGTTACACCTTC
v_gene: TRBV7-3; j_gene: TRBJ2-3; abundance: -; d_gene: TRBD1; CDR3aa: CASSPGTVTDTQYF; CDR3nt: TGTGCCAGCAGCCCAGGGACAGTCACAGATACGCAGTATTTT
v_gene: TRBV4-1; j_gene: TRBJ2-1; abundance: -; d_gene: TRBD2; CDR3aa: CASRLTSGSSYNEQFF; CDR3nt: TGCGCCAGCAGGTTAACTAGCGGGAGCTCCTACAATGAGCAGTTCTTC
v_gene: TRBV5-4; j_gene: TRBJ2-7; abundance: -; d_gene: TRBD1; CDR3aa: CASSLSDGQGANEQYF; CDR3nt: TGTGCCAGCAGCTTAAGTGACGGACAGGGGGCGAACGAGCAGTACTTC
v_gene: TRBV19; j_gene: TRBJ1-2; abundance: -; d_gene: -; CDR3aa: CASSSIGPAEYGYTF; CDR3nt: TGTGCCAGTAGTTCCATCGGCCCGGCGGAGTATGGCTACACCTTC
v_gene: TRBV4-1; j_gene: TRBJ1-2; abundance: few; d_gene: -; CDR3aa: CASSQDLMGAYGYTF; CDR3nt: TGCGCCAGCAGCCAAGATCTCATGGGGGCCTATGGCTACACCTTC
v_gene: TRBV4-1; j_gene: TRBJ2-7; abundance: -; d_gene: -; CDR3aa: CASSQDPSAYKQYF; CDR3nt: TGCGCCAGCAGCCAAGATCCAAGCGCCTACAAGCAGTACTTC
v_gene: TRBV7-9; j_gene: TRBJ2-1; abundance: -; d_gene: TRBD2; CDR3aa: CASSAGLAGYNEQFF; CDR3nt: TGTGCCAGCAGCGCCGGACTAGCGGGATACAATGAGCAGTTCTTC
v_gene: TRBV6-6; j_gene: TRBJ1-1; abundance: -; d_gene: TRBD1; CDR3aa: CASSYLTGPAEAFF; CDR3nt: TGTGCCAGCAGTTACCTGACAGGGCCCGCTGAAGCTTTCTTT
v_gene: TRBV4-1; j_gene: TRBJ1-1; abundance: -; d_gene: -; CDR3aa: CASSHGGGLNTEAFF; CDR3nt: TGCGCCAGCAGCCATGGGGGGGGCCTGAACACTGAAGCTTTCTTT
v_gene: TRBV5-5; j_gene: TRBJ2-1; abundance: -; d_gene: TRBD1; CDR3aa: CASTPFVTGYEQFF; CDR3nt: TGTGCCAGCACTCCGTTTGTGACAGGGTATGAGCAGTTCTTC
v_gene: TRBV10-3; j_gene: TRBJ2-7; abundance: -; d_gene: -; CDR3aa: CAIRAYAGDEQYF; CDR3nt: TGTGCCATCAGGGCGTACGCCGGGGACGAGCAGTACTTC
v_gene: TRBV7-8; j_gene: TRBJ1-2; abundance: -; d_gene: TRBD1; CDR3aa: CASSLAQGAGGYTF; CDR3nt: TGTGCCAGCAGCTTAGCCCAGGGGGCTGGGGGCTACACCTTC
v_gene: TRBV9; j_gene: TRBJ2-3; abundance: once; d_gene: TRBD2; CDR3aa: CASSVGTSVPRRTDTQYF; CDR3nt: TGTGCCAGCAGCGTTGGGACTAGCGTTCCGAGACGCACAGATACGCAGTATTTT
v_gene: TRBV4-1; j_gene: TRBJ2-7; abundance: -; d_gene: TRBD2; CDR3aa: CASSQDRAGIYAQYF; CDR3nt: TGCGCCAGCAGCCAAGATCGAGCGGGGATATACGCGCAGTACTTC
v_gene: TRBV27; j_gene: TRBJ1-6; abundance: few; d_gene: TRBD1; CDR3aa: CASSSGQGNNSPLHF; CDR3nt: TGTGCCAGCAGTTCGGGACAGGGGAATAATTCACCCCTCCACTTT
v_gene: TRBV30; j_gene: TRBJ1-2; abundance: -; d_gene: -; CDR3aa: CAWSVRGSGYTF; CDR3nt: TGTGCCTGGAGTGTACGGGGGAGTGGCTACACCTTC
v_gene: TRBV2; j_gene: TRBJ2-1; abundance: -; d_gene: -; CDR3aa: CATLPGKGQYEQFF; CDR3nt: TGTGCCACCCTCCCTGGCAAGGGGCAATATGAGCAGTTCTTC
v_gene: TRBV2; j_gene: TRBJ2-7; abundance: -; d_gene: TRBD2; CDR3aa: CASRLAGAPYEQYF; CDR3nt: TGTGCCAGCAGACTAGCGGGAGCCCCCTACGAGCAGTACTTC
v_gene: TRBV5-4; j_gene: TRBJ1-1; abundance: -; d_gene: -; CDR3aa: CASSPPNGNTEAFF; CDR3nt: TGTGCCAGCAGCCCGCCGAACGGGAACACTGAAGCTTTCTTT
v_gene: TRBV27; j_gene: TRBJ2-2; abundance: -; d_gene: -; CDR3aa: CASSLNGGSGELFF; CDR3nt: TGTGCCAGCAGTTTAAATGGAGGTTCCGGGGAGCTGTTTTTT
v_gene: TRBV28; j_gene: TRBJ2-7; abundance: -; d_gene: -; CDR3aa: CASSFLPGTSYEQYF; CDR3nt: TGTGCCAGCAGTTTTCTTCCGGGAACGAGCTACGAGCAGTACTTC
v_gene: TRBV28; j_gene: TRBJ2-1; abundance: -; d_gene: -; CDR3aa: CASSLVGARGIGEQFF; CDR3nt: TGTGCCAGCAGTTTAGTCGGCGCGCGGGGTATCGGTGAGCAGTTCTTC
v_gene: TRBV9; j_gene: TRBJ2-2; abundance: -; d_gene: TRBD2; CDR3aa: CASSVQGGGANTGELFF; CDR3nt: TGTGCCAGCAGCGTCCAGGGCGGGGGGGCGAACACCGGGGAGCTGTTTTTT
v_gene: TRBV28; j_gene: TRBJ2-3; abundance: -; d_gene: -; CDR3aa: CASSSYGGSPPQGDTQYF; CDR3nt: TGTGCCAGCAGTTCCTATGGGGGGAGTCCCCCTCAGGGAGATACGCAGTATTTT
v_gene: TRBV10-3; j_gene: TRBJ1-1; abundance: -; d_gene: TRBD1; CDR3aa: CAISEPDRGPEAFF; CDR3nt: TGTGCCATCAGTGAGCCCGACAGGGGGCCTGAAGCTTTCTTT
v_gene: TRBV5-4; j_gene: TRBJ2-5; abundance: -; d_gene: TRBD2; CDR3aa: CASSLAGILAEETQYF; CDR3nt: TGTGCCAGCAGCTTGGCCGGTATACTAGCGGAAGAGACCCAGTACTTC
v_gene: TRBV7-3; j_gene: TRBJ1-2; abundance: -; d_gene: -; CDR3aa: CASSLFRRVEGYTF; CDR3nt: TGTGCCAGCAGCCTGTTCCGGCGTGTGGAGGGCTACACCTTC
v_gene: TRBV6-5; j_gene: TRBJ2-7; abundance: once; d_gene: TRBD2; CDR3aa: CASGVDGRAPEQYF; CDR3nt: TGTGCCAGTGGGGTTGACGGGAGGGCCCCCGAGCAGTACTTC
v_gene: TRBV27; j_gene: TRBJ2-2; abundance: -; d_gene: -; CDR3aa: CASSLRPGGTGELFF; CDR3nt: TGTGCCAGCAGTTTGAGGCCCGGAGGGACCGGGGAGCTGTTTTTT
v_gene: TRBV10-2; j_gene: TRBJ1-5; abundance: -; d_gene: TRBD1; CDR3aa: CASSSHRGGNQPQHF; CDR3nt: TGCGCCAGCAGTTCCCACAGGGGTGGCAATCAGCCCCAGCATTTT
v_gene: TRBV5-1; j_gene: TRBJ2-1; abundance: -; d_gene: TRBD2; CDR3aa: CASSLARLADGGEQFF; CDR3nt: TGCGCCAGCAGCTTGGCCCGGCTAGCGGACGGTGGTGAGCAGTTCTTC
v_gene: TRBV30; j_gene: TRBJ2-5; abundance: -; d_gene: TRBD1; CDR3aa: CAWSPGQGYQETQYF; CDR3nt: TGTGCCTGGAGCCCGGGACAGGGCTACCAAGAGACCCAGTACTTC
v_gene: TRBV29-1; j_gene: TRBJ1-5; abundance: -; d_gene: -; CDR3aa: CSVGDINQPQHF; CDR3nt: TGCAGCGTCGGGGACATCAATCAGCCCCAGCATTTT
v_gene: TRBV27; j_gene: TRBJ2-2; abundance: -; d_gene: -; CDR3aa: CASIQSNTGELFF; CDR3nt: TGTGCCAGCATCCAGTCGAACACCGGGGAGCTGTTTTTT
v_gene: TRBV11-3; j_gene: TRBJ2-5; abundance: -; d_gene: TRBD1; CDR3aa: CASSSGQLKETQYF; CDR3nt: TGTGCCAGCAGCTCGGGACAGCTTAAAGAGACCCAGTACTTC
v_gene: TRBV11-2; j_gene: TRBJ2-7; abundance: -; d_gene: -; CDR3aa: CASSQLGEFYEQYF; CDR3nt: TGTGCCAGCAGCCAGCTGGGAGAATTCTACGAGCAGTACTTC
v_gene: TRBV11-3; j_gene: TRBJ2-5; abundance: -; d_gene: TRBD2; CDR3aa: CASSLGSGGFQETQYF; CDR3nt: TGTGCCAGCAGCTTAGGTAGCGGGGGTTTCCAAGAGACCCAGTACTTC
v_gene: TRBV19; j_gene: TRBJ1-3; abundance: -; d_gene: -; CDR3aa: CASSMTGISGNTIYF; CDR3nt: TGTGCCAGTAGTATGACGGGAATCTCTGGAAACACCATATATTTT
v_gene: TRBV18; j_gene: TRBJ2-1; abundance: -; d_gene: TRBD2; CDR3aa: CASSASGGADEQFF; CDR3nt: TGTGCCAGCTCCGCCAGCGGGGGGGCCGATGAGCAGTTCTTC
v_gene: TRBV28; j_gene: TRBJ2-7; abundance: -; d_gene: -; CDR3aa: CASSFGYEQYF; CDR3nt: TGTGCCAGCAGCTTCGGGTACGAGCAGTACTTC
v_gene: TRBV6-5; j_gene: TRBJ2-7; abundance: -; d_gene: TRBD1; CDR3aa: CASSFTGAYEQYF; CDR3nt: TGTGCCAGCAGCTTCACAGGGGCCTACGAGCAGTACTTC
v_gene: TRBV7-3; j_gene: TRBJ2-1; abundance: -; d_gene: TRBD2; CDR3aa: CASSWGLAGDEQFF; CDR3nt: TGTGCCAGCAGCTGGGGACTAGCAGGCGATGAGCAGTTCTTC